One sample yielded the 7 T cell receptor beta chains listed below, sequenced in a study of CD8 T cells in ankylosing spondylitis. From the 5' RACE reads, TCRdb called clonotypes with MiXCR, one entry per CDR3 protein. The sample lists some 70,000 distinct CDR3 sequences; over 4% were seen once. Source material: blood, either unsorted or a sorted T cell fraction (not recorded which). These receptors originate from a male donor with ankylosing spondylitis or in good health (not recorded which).

This clonotype was counted between two and nine times. The J gene is TRBJ2-1, the V gene TRBV7-3; the D is unclear. V lost 2 bases to trimming and J lost 8 bases, with 7 bases between them. Looked up from germline, CDR1 is SGHTA and CDR2 is FQGTGA. CDR3 length equals 12 residues. The CDR3 coding sequence is TGTGCCAGCAGCTTAGTAAGTGATGAGCAGTTCTTC. It translates to CASSLVSDEQFF.

This clonotype has a count of ten or more. This sequence joins TRBV4-1 and TRBJ2-5; the match to TRBD1 covers 7 bases. CDR3 size: 19 residues. The V and J ends lost 4 bases and 2 bases, in that order; junction bases with no gene match: 19. Germline V gene lookup returns CDR1 MGHRA and CDR2 YSYEKL. CDR3 protein: CASSRPKFSRQGPQETQYF. CDR3 bases: TGCGCCAGCAGCCGACCAAAGTTTTCAAGACAGGGCCCTCAAGAGACCCAGTACTTC.

This clonotype was observed at least ten times. This rearrangement joins TRBV5-8 to TRBJ1-6, with 7 nucleotides matching TRBD1. CDR1 and CDR2 from the germline V gene are SGHTS and YDEGEE. J lost 11 bases, V lost 4 bases, and 9 bases had no gene match. The CDR3 has 14 residues. The CDR3 loop is CASSPQGSWPPLHF. CDR3 sequence (DNA): TGTGCCAGCAGCCCACAGGGGTCCTGGCCACCCCTCCACTTT.

This clonotype was seen ten or more times. The rearrangement joins TRBV7-8 to TRBJ1-1; 10 positions match TRBD1. The CDR3 has 16 amino acids. Germline V gene data show CDR1 as SGHVS and CDR2 as FQNEAQ. Trimming took 4 bases from V and 1 from J; bases not matched to a gene: 6. The CDR3 is CASSWGTGVANTEAFF. The CDR3 nucleotides read TGTGCCAGCAGCTGGGGGACAGGGGTTGCGAACACTGAAGCTTTCTTT.

Notes on this clonotype: Germline is not matched at one junction end, which may reflect a read error. V and J are TRBV7-9 and TRBJ1-2; 7 bases agree with TRBD1. The CDR3 is 17 amino acids. The germline gives CDR1 SEHNR, CDR2 FQNEAQ (reference sequence). The CDR3 is CASSLWAGTEVNYGYIF. The CDR3 coding sequence is TGTGCCAGCAGCTTATGGGCCGGGACAGAAGTAAACTATGGCTACATCTTC.

This clonotype was picked up many times. The V gene is TRBV5-1, the J gene TRBJ2-7; 10 nucleotides match TRBD2. With 4 bases clipped from V and 2 bases from J, the junction kept 3 bases outside the gene matches. This CDR3 contains 14 residues. The germline V gene encodes CDR1 SGHRS and CDR2 YFSETQ. The CDR3 DNA sequence: TGCGCCAGCAGCGGCGGGACTAGCGCCTACGAGCAGTACTTC. It yields the protein CASSGGTSAYEQYF.

This clonotype was observed at least ten times. The genes are TRBV5-4 and TRBJ2-7; D possibly corresponds to TRBD2 (6 bases). V lost 0 bases, J lost 2 bases, and 12 bases lay in between. Germline lookup yields CDR1 SGHNT and CDR2 YYREEE (reference sequence). The CDR3 is 15 residues long. The CDR3 nucleotides are TGTGCCAGCAGCTTGGGGATGGGGGGTACCTACGAGCAGTACTTC. Protein sequence: CASSLGMGGTYEQYF.